This TCR beta chain was recorded in a study of T cells in Graves' hyperthyroidism and ophthalmopathy. Study at large: Any treatment followed the collection of peripheral blood at initial diagnosis.

Amplified TCR beta CDR3 regions came from RNA transcripts. The HTBI primer set was used in a first-round RT-PCR of the TCR CDR3. TCRdb reprocessed the multiplex PCR reads via MiXCR and lists one record per CDR3 protein. The sample has hundreds of thousands of distinct CDR3 sequences; around 16% are singletons. This clonotype showed up just a few times. Its antigen is unknown. J gave up 6 bases and V 5 bases, and 5 bases lay outside the gene matches. The CDR3 is 14 residues long. Germline CDR1 is ENHRY and CDR2 is SYGVKD. General study points: From stable hyperthyroidism, ophthalmopathy was set apart by a 13 V-J model. Expanded thyroid clonotypes (above 0.001) were mostly also found in blood.

Ophthalmopathy patients had moderate-to-severe active disease, CAS ≥3, NOSPECS ≥4, and disease duration under 3 months. This sequence originates from a woman between 35 and 50 years old with Graves' ophthalmopathy. The source material was blood. This chain connects TRBV10-3 to TRBJ1-5, with TRBD1 matching 9 bases. DNA of the CDR3: TGTGCCATCAGTCCGGGACAGGGTTTTCAGCCCCAGCATTTT. This encodes CAISPGQGFQPQHF.